This TCR beta chain originates from a study of glioma-infiltrating T cells. The study, taken as a whole, reports: Non-neoplastic patients had below-expected tissue-blood divergence, while all gliomas exceeded expectation.

The germline V gene has CDR1 SNHLY and CDR2 FYNNEI. There are 15 residues in the CDR3. This clonotype was recorded only once. The antigen remains undetermined. A much larger clone differs from this one at a single base, so this may be a read error. Using RNA template, CDR3s of TCR alpha and beta were amplified with iRepertoire arm-PCR. TCRdb redid the calling of the multiplex PCR reads with MiXCR, one entry per CDR3 protein. The sample includes 150,000 to 200,000 distinct CDR3 sequences, over 40% seen only once; the top ten take roughly 5.2%. The sequence derives from a human donor with low-grade glioma or glioblastoma, undergoing nonglioma brain surgery, or in good health (not recorded which). The sequenced material came from glioma tissue, nonneoplastic brain tissue, or PBMCs (not recorded which). This chain links TRBV2 with TRBJ1-5; TRBD1 agrees at 8 bases. The CDR3 region has the DNA TGTGCCAGCAGTCCAGACAGGGGAAGCAATCAGCCCAAGCATTTT. This encodes CASSPDRGSNQPKHF.